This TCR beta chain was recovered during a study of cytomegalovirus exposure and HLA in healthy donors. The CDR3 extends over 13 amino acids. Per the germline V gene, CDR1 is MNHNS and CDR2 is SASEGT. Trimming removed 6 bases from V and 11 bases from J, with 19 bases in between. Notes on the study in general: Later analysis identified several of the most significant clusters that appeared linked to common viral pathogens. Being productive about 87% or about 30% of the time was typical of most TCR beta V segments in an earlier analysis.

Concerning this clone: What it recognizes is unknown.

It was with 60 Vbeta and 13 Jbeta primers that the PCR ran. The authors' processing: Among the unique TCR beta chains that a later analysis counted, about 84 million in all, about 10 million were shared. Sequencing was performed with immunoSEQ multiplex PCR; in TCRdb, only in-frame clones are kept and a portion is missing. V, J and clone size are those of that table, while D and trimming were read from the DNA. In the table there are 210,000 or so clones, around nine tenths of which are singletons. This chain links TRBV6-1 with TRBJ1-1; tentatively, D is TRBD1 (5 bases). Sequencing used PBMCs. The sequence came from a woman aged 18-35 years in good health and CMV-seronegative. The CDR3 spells CASRDDRQSLAFF. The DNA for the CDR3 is TGTGCCAGCAGGGACGACCGACAGAGCTTGGCTTTCTTT.